This section outlines one T cell receptor (beta chain) sequence together with its context. What it binds is unknown. The record originates from a study of tumor-infiltrating lymphocytes in primary liver carcinoma. A constant-region primer served to make TCR beta cDNA from roughly 500 ng total RNA. Three nested multiplex PCR rounds, a slightly modified ARM-PCR method, built the TCR beta libraries. In the first two PCR rounds, TRBV1-TRBV30 forward primers were paired with a C-beta reverse primer, and each round lasted roughly 9 cycles. TCRdb re-called the multiplex PCR reads with MiXCR, one entry per CDR3 protein. The sample lists about 26,000 distinct CDR3 sequences, around 84% occurring once. This CDR3 comprises 15 residues. Germline V lookup: CDR1 MNHEY, CDR2 SVGEGT. Study-wide results and caveats: Tumor-adjacent and tumor-blood pairs shared a smaller degree of overlap than tumor region pairs.

Bulk tissue was left unsorted, and RNA and DNA were co-extracted from roughly 20-30 mg of it. The sequencing input was liver tumor tissue from sampling region 3. Subset reported: tumor region T3, left-lateral pole. This chain uses TRBV6-2 or TRBV6-3 with TRBJ2-2; 9 bases fit TRBD2. The sequence derives from a man in his forties with primary liver carcinoma and hepatitis B virus infection. CDR3 DNA sequence: TGTTCGGCGGGTAGCGGGAGATTAGGCACCGGGGAGCTGTTTTTT. This encodes CSAGSGRLGTGELFF.